This is a list of T cell receptor beta chains from one sample in a study of post-analysis software for immune sequencing data. TCRdb itself ran the PCR reads through MiXCR, one entry per CDR3 protein. Among hundreds of thousands of distinct CDR3 sequences listed, roughly three fifths were seen once. The sample comprised blood. Receptor source: a girl aged 2 to 10 with multiple sclerosis. Both conserved end residues are part of each CDR3. Each record gives: D gene, J gene, clone size, V gene, CDR3 length, CDR3 DNA, CDR3 protein. The D gene is left open where the match is weak. Rows may omit the clone size; those that give it use once, few, many or a size class.

>.|TRBJ2-5|.|TRBV10-3|14
TGTGCCATCAGTTCTATCGGCAGCCAAGAGACCCAGTACTTC
CAISSIGSQETQYF
>.|TRBJ2-2|.|TRBV20-1|13
TGCAGTGCTAGTAAGGGCAACACCGGGGAGCTGTTTTTT
CSASKGNTGELFF
>.|TRBJ2-1|.|TRBV7-9|17
TGTGCCAGCAGCTTAGCGTATAGGACCCACCCCAGCAATGAGCAGTTCTTC
CASSLAYRTHPSNEQFF
>.|TRBJ2-5|.|TRBV20-1|13
TGCAGTGCGCCCCTAGAAGCACAAGAGACCCAGTACTTC
CSAPLEAQETQYF
>TRBD1|TRBJ2-7|.|TRBV12-5|15
TGTGCTAGTGGCCTGTCCCAAGGACAGGCCTACGAGCAGTACTTC
CASGLSQGQAYEQYF
>.|TRBJ2-3|.|TRBV20-1|15
TGCAGTGCTAGAGATAGTCGGACTAGCACAGATACGCAGTATTTT
CSARDSRTSTDTQYF
>TRBD2|TRBJ2-4|few|TRBV20-1|15
TGCAGTGCTAGAGGAGGAGCGGGGGAGGGAAACATTCAGTACTTC
CSARGGAGEGNIQYF
>.|TRBJ2-7|.|TRBV3-1|15
TGTGCCAGCAGCCAAGATGGGGGATTCTCCTACGAGCAGTACTTC
CASSQDGGFSYEQYF
>.|TRBJ1-4|.|TRBV7-8|15
TGTGCCAGCAGCTTAGATCCTGTTTCCGATGAAAAACTGTTTTTT
CASSLDPVSDEKLFF
>.|TRBJ2-1|.|TRBV15|16
TGTGCCACCAGCAGAGGGGGGGCGAGCTCCTACAATGAGCAGTTCTTC
CATSRGGASSYNEQFF
>TRBD2|TRBJ2-7|.|TRBV20-1|17
TGCAGTGCTAGAGGAGTGACGGGGGGAGGGAACTCCTACGAGCAGTACTTC
CSARGVTGGGNSYEQYF
>TRBD2|TRBJ2-1|.|TRBV7-2|15
TGTGCCAGCAGCCCATTAGCGGGGGGGCGTTATGAGCAGTTCTTC
CASSPLAGGRYEQFF
>.|TRBJ1-2|.|TRBV20-1|10
TGCAGTGCTAGAGAGGCCAGCTACACCTTC
CSAREASYTF
>.|TRBJ2-7|.|TRBV20-1|11
TGCAGTGCTAGTCATAGCAACGAGCAGTACTTC
CSASHSNEQYF
>.|TRBJ2-5|.|TRBV20-1|12
TGCAGTGCTAGTGCGGAACAAGAGACCCAGTACTTC
CSASAEQETQYF
>.|TRBJ1-4|few|TRBV29-1|17
TGCAGCGTTGAAGTGGGGAACAGGGTAGCAACTAATGAAAAACTGTTTTTT
CSVEVGNRVATNEKLFF
>.|TRBJ2-1|.|TRBV6-5|17
TGTGCCAGCAGTTACTCGTACATCCTCCGGGGAGACAATGAGCAGTTCTTC
CASSYSYILRGDNEQFF
>.|TRBJ2-5|.|TRBV6-4|18
TGTGCCAGCATGTTGGTCCCAGATTTCTTTTTTGGGGCCGAGACCCAGTACTTC
CASMLVPDFFFGAETQYF
>.|TRBJ2-7|few|TRBV5-1|16
TGCGCCAGCAGCTTGTTGGGTCTACCGACGGTCTACGAGCAGTACTTC
CASSLLGLPTVYEQYF
>.|TRBJ2-1|.|TRBV20-1|16
TGCAGTGCTAGGAGTGTGGAGAGTTTCCTCTACAATGAGCAGTTCTTC
CSARSVESFLYNEQFF
>.|TRBJ2-6|.|TRBV5-6|17
TGTGCCAGCAGCGTCCCAGCCTGGGACTCTGGGGCCAACGTCCTGACTTTC
CASSVPAWDSGANVLTF
>TRBD2|TRBJ2-7|.|TRBV7-2|19
TGTGCCAGCAGCTTCCGGACTAGCGGGACCCATATTAGCTCCTACGAGCAGTACTTC
CASSFRTSGTHISSYEQYF
>.|TRBJ2-5|.|TRBV7-2|14
TGTGCCAGCGCCCCTCAACAGGGTGTGGAGACCCAGTACTTC
CASAPQQGVETQYF
>.|TRBJ2-5|few|TRBV25-1|13
TGTGCCAGCAGTGTGGCTATTCAAGAGACCCAGTACTTC
CASSVAIQETQYF
>.|TRBJ1-1|.|TRBV7-6|13
TGTGCCAGCAGCCCACCTTCCGGGGCTGAAGCTTTCTTT
CASSPPSGAEAFF
>TRBD1|TRBJ2-3|.|TRBV7-2|16
TGTGCCAGCAGCACAGGGGTGCATTATAGCACAGATACGCAGTATTTT
CASSTGVHYSTDTQYF
>.|TRBJ2-1|.|TRBV24-1|13
TGTGCCACCAGTGATTCGGATTACAATGAGCAGTTCTTC
CATSDSDYNEQFF
>TRBD1|TRBJ2-1|.|TRBV4-1|17
TGCGCCAGCAGCCAAAGACAGGGGGCGGGGGCATTCGGTGAGCAGTTCTTC
CASSQRQGAGAFGEQFF
>.|TRBJ1-1|.|TRBV29-1|12
TGCAGCGTTTCACAGGGTAAAACTGAAGCTTTCTTT
CSVSQGKTEAFF
>.|TRBJ2-3|.|TRBV6-6|15
TGTGCCAGCAGTTACGACTCACAAGCGAGAGATACGCAGTATTTT
CASSYDSQARDTQYF
>.|TRBJ2-3|.|TRBV27|14
TGTGCCAGCACCGCGGTGGCTGGCACAGATACGCAGTATTTT
CASTAVAGTDTQYF
>TRBD1|TRBJ1-2|.|TRBV11-2|16
TGTGCCAGCAGCTTTGGTTCAAGGGGGCCCTCCTATGGCTACACCTTC
CASSFGSRGPSYGYTF
>TRBD2|TRBJ2-3|.|TRBV4-3|17
TGCGCCAGCAGCCAAGATTTGGTAGCGGGGGGGCCGAATACGCAGTATTTT
CASSQDLVAGGPNTQYF
>.|TRBJ1-1|.|TRBV20-1|13
TGCAGTGCTAAAGGGGCCCCAACCACTGAAGCTTTCTTT
CSAKGAPTTEAFF
>.|TRBJ2-5|.|TRBV5-1|14
TGCGCCAGCAGCCCAGACAGGTACCAAGAGACCCAGTACTTC
CASSPDRYQETQYF
>TRBD2|TRBJ2-5|.|TRBV27|18
TGTGCCAGCAGTACCCCGAGCGGGAGGGCCACAAGAAGAGAGACCCAGTACTTC
CASSTPSGRATRRETQYF
>TRBD2|TRBJ2-1|.|TRBV11-1|15
TGTGCCAGCAGTCCTACTAGCGGGAAGAACAATGAGCAGTTCTTC
CASSPTSGKNNEQFF
>TRBD1|TRBJ1-1|.|TRBV29-1|16
TGCAGCGTTGTAACCCGGACAGGGCTACAGAACACTGAAGCTTTCTTT
CSVVTRTGLQNTEAFF
>.|TRBJ1-1|.|TRBV29-1|11
TGCAGCGTTGAACAAGGCGGTGAAGCTTTCTTT
CSVEQGGEAFF
>.|TRBJ1-1|.|TRBV12-3/TRBV12-4|12
TGTGCCAGCAGGTTCGGGGGCACTGAAGCTTTCTTT
CASRFGGTEAFF
>.|TRBJ1-2|.|TRBV12-3/TRBV12-4|15
TGTGCCAGCAGTTTATGGACAGCCACCGACTATGGCTACACCTTC
CASSLWTATDYGYTF
>TRBD2|TRBJ2-1|.|TRBV14|15
TGTGCCAGCAGCCAAGGACTAGCGGTCTACAATGAGCAGTTCTTC
CASSQGLAVYNEQFF
>TRBD2|TRBJ2-3|.|TRBV20-1|16
TGCAGTGCTAGAGCCCGACTAGCGGAGTGGGGAGATACGCAGTATTTT
CSARARLAEWGDTQYF
>.|TRBJ2-1|once|TRBV6-1|15
TGTGCCAGCAGTGAATGGGGGTCCATATACAATGAGCAGTTCTTC
CASSEWGSIYNEQFF
>.|TRBJ2-2|.|TRBV6-2/TRBV6-3|18
TGTGCCAGCAGTTCGTTGGTCGGCACGACTTCGAACACCGGGGAGCTGTTTTTT
CASSSLVGTTSNTGELFF